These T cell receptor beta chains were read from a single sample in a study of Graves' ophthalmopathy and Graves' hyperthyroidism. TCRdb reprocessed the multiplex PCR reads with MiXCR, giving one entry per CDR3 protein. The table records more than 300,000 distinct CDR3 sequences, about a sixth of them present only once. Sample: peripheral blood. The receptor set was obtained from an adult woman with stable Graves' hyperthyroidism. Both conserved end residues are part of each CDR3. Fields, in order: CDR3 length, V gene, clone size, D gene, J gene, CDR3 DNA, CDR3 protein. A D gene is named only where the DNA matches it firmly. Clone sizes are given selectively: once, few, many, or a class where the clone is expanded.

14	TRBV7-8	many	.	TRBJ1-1	TGTGCCAGCAGCCCCAACTTAATGAACACTGAAGCTTTCTTT	CASSPNLMNTEAFF
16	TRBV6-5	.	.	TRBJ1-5	TGTGCCAGCAGTTACGGGTCCGGGGCTAGCAATCAGCCTCAGCATTTT	CASSYGSGASNQPQHF
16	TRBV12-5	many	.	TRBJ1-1	TGTGCTAGTGGTTTGGTACGGGAAGGTTTGAACACTGAAGCTTTCTTT	CASGLVREGLNTEAFF
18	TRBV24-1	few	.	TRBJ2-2	TGTGCCACCAGTGATTTGGCCGGGCGCGGGCGGAACACCGGGGAGCTGTTTTTT	CATSDLAGRGRNTGELFF
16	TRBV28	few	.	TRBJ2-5	TGTGCCAGCCTGAAAGCCGGGGCCCCCATTAGGGAGACCCAGTACTTC	CASLKAGAPIRETQYF
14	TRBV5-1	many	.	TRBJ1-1	TGCGCCAGCAGCTTGGACGGAACGAACACTGAAGCTTTCTTT	CASSLDGTNTEAFF
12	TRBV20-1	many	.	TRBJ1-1	TGCAGTGCCAGGACAGCGAACACTGAAGCTTTCTTT	CSARTANTEAFF
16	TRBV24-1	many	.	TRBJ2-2	TGTGCCACCAGTGATTTTCGCGGAGGGGGTACCGGGGAGCTGTTTTTT	CATSDFRGGGTGELFF
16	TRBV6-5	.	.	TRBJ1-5	TGTGCCAGCAGATACTCGACAGGAGATAGCAATCAGCCCCAGCATTTT	CASRYSTGDSNQPQHF
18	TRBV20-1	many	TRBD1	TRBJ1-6	TGCAGTGCTAGAGCCTACAGGACAGGGGGCTCGGGGAATTCACCCCTCCACTTT	CSARAYRTGGSGNSPLHF
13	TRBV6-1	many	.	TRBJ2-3	TGTGCCAGCTACGCAGGGTACACAGATACGCAGTATTTT	CASYAGYTDTQYF
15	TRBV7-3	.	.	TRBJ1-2	TGTGCCAGCAGCTTATTGAAAAGGGGAAACTATGGCTACACCTTC	CASSLLKRGNYGYTF